This record concerns one T cell receptor beta chain sequence. This clone was seen just once. Its antigen is currently not known. No much larger clone exists at a distance of one base, and base qualities are not known. This specimen's time point label, per the study, means: baseline before first vaccination. The vaccinee samples were drawn from two UK trials, COV001 and COV002, one of which was a single-blind randomized controlled phase 2/3 trial testing AZD1222 (ChAdOx1 nCoV-19) in healthy adults. Trial participant PBMC samples were collected at day 0 and day 28 after the second dose for TCRbeta chain sequencing. This sample is part of a study of T cell responses to AZD1222 COVID-19 vaccine (dated by TCRdb to the early 2020s). About the full investigation: AZD1222 recipients with second doses at about 4 weeks or about 12 weeks were pooled, because spike-specific TCR depth and breadth did not differ between schedules. A total of 230 or so trial participants underwent TCR sequencing, of whom 207 received two doses of AZD1222 and approximately 25 received two doses of the MenACWY control vaccine. Trial participants were enrolled by age into 18-55, 56-69 and 70-plus year subgroups, with approximately 150, 30 and 60 TCR-sequenced participants respectively. General conclusions and limits of the study: Because no samples from the day 14 peak response were available, repertoires could be characterized only after the peak T cell response. In the small 56-69-year group, the increase in depth fell short of significance, most likely because of low power. Participants were mostly white British, with more females than males. The authors suggested clonal diversity may have been underestimated. Conclusions about previously exposed vaccinees are limited because only six or seven AZD1222 recipients were SARS-CoV-2 seropositive at baseline. Vaccine-associated CD4 TCRs spanned the whole spike protein, with dominant responses in regions 160-218 and 743-854. Spike-specific TCR breadth and depth rose significantly after two AZD1222 doses compared with day 0 and with MenACWY recipients. Reportedly, close to half of the unique spike-specific TCRs recognized epitopes lying outside the regions that are mutated in the B.1.351 and B.1.1.7 variants.

Including cysteine and phenylalanine, the CDR3 has 13 amino acids. Only CDR3 DNA remains: 39 bases, in frame from the first base. The CDR3 regions of human TCRbeta chains were subjected to immunosequencing. In the source study's methods: TCRs in the repertoires were matched against a reference library of SARS-CoV-2-specific TCRs that had been generated with the MIRA antigen-specificity platform. Breadth was defined as the fraction of unique TCRs that were SARS-CoV-2-associated, and depth was defined as the fraction of total T cells that were SARS-CoV-2-associated. Each spike-specific TCR was assigned to its reactive spike region and to a CD4 or CD8 class using the MIRA data. Log10-transformed breadth and depth values were compared by one-way ANOVA with Sidak's multiple comparisons tests. TCRdb mirrors the immuneACCESS table, restricted to in-frame sequences. Some clones are absent from its copies; in checked studies, under half trace to an unresolved V gene, and the reason for the others is unknown. The V and J calls and the clone size are those of that table, but D and trimming were determined from the DNA. Recorded for this sample are 100,000 to 150,000 clones; just over 85% of them occurred a single time. The top ten constitute about 7.4% of the sample.

The rearranged chain carries TRBV1 and TRBJ1-5. TRBV1 is given as a pseudogene. Sequences were derived from peripheral blood, sampled on day 0 of AZD1222 vaccination. This TCR was recovered from an adult in good health. The nucleotides are TGCACCCGCGGGGGGCTAGGCGATCAGCCCCAGCATTTT. It specifies CTRGGLGDQPQHF.